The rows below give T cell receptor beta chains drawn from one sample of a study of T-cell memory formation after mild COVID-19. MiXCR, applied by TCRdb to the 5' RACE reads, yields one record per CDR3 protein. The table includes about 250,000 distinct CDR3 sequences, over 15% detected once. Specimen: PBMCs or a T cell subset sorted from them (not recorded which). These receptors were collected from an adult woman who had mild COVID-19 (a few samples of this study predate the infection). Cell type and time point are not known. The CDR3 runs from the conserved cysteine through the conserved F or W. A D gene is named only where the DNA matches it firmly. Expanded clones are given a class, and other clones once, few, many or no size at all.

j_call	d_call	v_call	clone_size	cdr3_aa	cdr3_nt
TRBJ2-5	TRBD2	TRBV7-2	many	CASSLGSGGGEETQYF	TGTGCCAGCAGCTTAGGATCCGGGGGGGGAGAAGAGACCCAGTACTTC
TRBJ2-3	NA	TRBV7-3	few	CASSPGTTRADTQYF	TGTGCCAGCAGCCCCGGGACAACTAGGGCAGATACGCAGTATTTT
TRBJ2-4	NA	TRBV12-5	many	CASGLIPNGPGAGNIQYF	TGTGCTAGTGGTTTGATCCCAAACGGGCCGGGAGCCGGAAACATTCAGTACTTC
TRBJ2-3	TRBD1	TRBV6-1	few	CASLAGPNRGTDTQYF	TGTGCCAGCCTGGCGGGCCCGAACAGGGGAACAGATACGCAGTATTTT
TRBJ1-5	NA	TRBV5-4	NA	CASSFRSRPDSNQPQHF	TGTGCCAGCAGCTTCCGGAGTCGGCCGGATAGCAATCAGCCCCAGCATTTT
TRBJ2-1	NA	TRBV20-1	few	CSAPQRAHNEQFF	TGCAGTGCTCCCCAGCGGGCCCACAATGAGCAGTTCTTC
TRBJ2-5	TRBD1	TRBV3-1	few	CASSLLAPTGVQETQYF	TGTGCCAGCAGCCTCCTAGCACCCACAGGGGTCCAAGAGACCCAGTACTTC
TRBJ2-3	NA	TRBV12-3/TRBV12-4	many	CASSPASGTSTDTQYF	TGTGCCAGCAGTCCGGCGAGCGGTACTAGCACAGATACGCAGTATTTT
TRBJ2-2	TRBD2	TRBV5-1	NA	CASSLVGGRATITGELFF	TGCGCCAGCAGCTTGGTCGGAGGGAGGGCCACTATTACCGGGGAGCTGTTTTTT
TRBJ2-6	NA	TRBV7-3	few	CASSFGLCSGANVLTF	TGTGCCAGCAGCTTCGGGCTGTGCTCTGGGGCCAACGTCCTGACTTTC
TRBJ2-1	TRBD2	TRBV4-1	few	CASSQALLAGATYNEQFF	TGCGCCAGCAGCCAAGCCCTACTAGCGGGGGCAACCTACAATGAGCAGTTCTTC